This T cell receptor beta chain was identified during a study of T-cell reconstitution after alpha-beta-depleted transplantation in children. Comment on this clonotype: The junction differs from germline at one of its ends, possibly a read error.

Germline assignment: CDR1 SSHAT and CDR2 FNYEAQ (reference sequence). The CDR3 is made up of 14 amino acids. During its preparation, the TCRbeta library received unique molecular identifiers. TCRdb re-derived calls from the PCR reads in MiXCR, one entry per CDR3 protein. The data show 490,000 or so distinct CDR3 sequences, roughly an eighth seen once. The input for sequencing was PBMCs from the stem cell graft donor, taken from the stem cell graft. The V call is TRBV7-7, the J call TRBJ2-3; D gene uncertain. The source is a human donor who donated a stem cell graft to a child with combined immunodeficiency. The CDR3 region has the DNA TGTGCTAGCAGCTCCGGACCGAATTCCGATACGCAGTATTTT. This translates into CASSSGPNSDTQYF.